What follows is one TCR beta chain and its context. Its cognate antigen is unknown. This sample is drawn from a study of Tregs in tolerant kidney transplant recipients. General study findings and limits: Biological reproducibility was not directly addressed in this study. Expanding Tregs on activated donor B cells appeared to best identify donor-specific TCRbeta clones.

V dropped 5 bases and J dropped 2; count of bases not matched to a gene: 8. Germline values: CDR1 SEHNR, CDR2 FQNEAQ (reference sequence). This CDR3 contains 15 residues. The method was immunoSEQ multiplex PCR; TCRdb's version includes in-frame clones alone and lacks a portion of them. The profile covers 75,000 to 100,000 clones, with 93% appearing a single time and roughly 1.7% taken by the ten largest. Recipients received nonmyeloablative bone marrow transplants from related graft donors, with transient mixed chimerism. Unstimulated Tregs (CD4+CD25+CD127-) and CD4+CD25- non-Tregs were sorted from PBMCs.

The chain has TRBV7-9 and TRBJ2-5; 7 bases agree with TRBD2. Sequencing used CD4+ T cells from blood (PBMCs), obtained 12 months after the transplant. The TCR comes from a human patient who received a combined kidney and bone marrow transplant. Some of these T cells may belong to the graft donor. The CDR3 spells CASSPLTGGQETQYF. Here the CDR3 DNA reads TGTGCCAGCAGCCCCCTCACGGGAGGTCAAGAGACCCAGTACTTC.